The clone carrying this TCR beta chain was recorded a few times. Its antigen is still unknown. This CDR3 contains 16 residues. The J segment lost 7 bases and the V segment lost 5 bases, leaving 10 bases of the junction unmatched. From germline, CDR1 is LGHDT and CDR2 YNNKEL (reference sequence). Extraction of total RNA produced a minimum of 5 micrograms from each sample. The authors ran a second PCR of about 7 to 12 cycles using a sample-barcoded 5' primer and a J-beta primer mix. TCRdb re-analysed the 5' RACE reads in MiXCR, keeping a single row per CDR3 protein. The table shows 1.8 million or so distinct CDR3 sequences, with about two fifths occurring only once. These data come from a study of blood T cells in healthy people across ages. Study-wide results and caveats: Possibly, changes in expanded clonotypes were confounded because donor CMV status was unknown. Roughly linear declines in TCR beta diversity per million T cells occurred with age.

The chain carries TRBV3-1 and TRBJ2-1; 11 bases are shared with TRBD2. The clonotype originates from a human donor in good health. Sequenced input: blood. The CDR3 loop reads CASSGSSGGAFNEQFF. CDR3 in DNA: TGTGCCAGCAGCGGAAGTAGCGGGGGGGCCTTTAATGAGCAGTTCTTC.